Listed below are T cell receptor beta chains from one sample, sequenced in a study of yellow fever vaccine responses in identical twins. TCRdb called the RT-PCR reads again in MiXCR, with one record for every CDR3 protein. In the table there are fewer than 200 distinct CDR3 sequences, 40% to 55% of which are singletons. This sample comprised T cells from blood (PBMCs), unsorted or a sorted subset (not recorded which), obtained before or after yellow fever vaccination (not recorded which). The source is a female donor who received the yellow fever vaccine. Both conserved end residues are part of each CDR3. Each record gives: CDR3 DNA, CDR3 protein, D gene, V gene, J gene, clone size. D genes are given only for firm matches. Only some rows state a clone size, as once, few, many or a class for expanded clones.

TGCAGTGCTAGAGATCTCAGAGACTATGGCTACACCTTC	CSARDLRDYGYTF	.	TRBV20-1	TRBJ1-2	.
TGCGCCAGCAGCTTAGGGCACAACTATGGCTACACCTTC	CASSLGHNYGYTF	.	TRBV5-1	TRBJ1-2	.
TGTGCCAGCAGCAAAGGTGGGCTGGACTATGGCTACACCTTC	CASSKGGLDYGYTF	.	TRBV21-1	TRBJ1-2	.
TGCGCCAGCAGCCAAGAATTGAACACTGAAGCTTTCTTT	CASSQELNTEAFF	.	TRBV4-3	TRBJ1-1	hyperexpanded
TGTGCCTCCCAATCACAGGGGTGGTTTGGCTACACCTTC	CASQSQGWFGYTF	TRBD1	TRBV30	TRBJ1-2	.
TGTGCCAGCAGCTTGGGAGGGTACTATGGCTACACCTTC	CASSLGGYYGYTF	.	TRBV5-4	TRBJ1-2	.
TGCGCCAGCAACCCGGCGGGGGGTAAGGTGAATGAGCAGTTCTTC	CASNPAGGKVNEQFF	TRBD2	TRBV5-1	TRBJ2-1	.
TGTGCCAGCAGTTACTCGAACCCAGGGTGGCATACTGAAGCTTTCTTT	CASSYSNPGWHTEAFF	.	TRBV6-5	TRBJ1-1	.
TGTGCCAGCAGCGTAGCGGAGATTGGAAACACCATATATTTT	CASSVAEIGNTIYF	.	TRBV9	TRBJ1-3	.
TGTGCCAGCAGTTACTCAACCTCGGGACAGTACTATGGCTACACCTTC	CASSYSTSGQYYGYTF	TRBD1	TRBV6-5	TRBJ1-2	hyperexpanded
TGTGCCAGCAGCCAGGGGGGGGGCGCGAGTGAAAAACTGTTTTTT	CASSQGGGASEKLFF	TRBD1	TRBV7-3	TRBJ1-4	once
TGTGCCTGGAGTCCCCCCATGCGTTGGGGCTACACCTTC	CAWSPPMRWGYTF	.	TRBV30	TRBJ1-2	.
TGCGCCAGCAGCCAAGGGCCTCCCATTAACTATGGCTACACCTTC	CASSQGPPINYGYTF	.	TRBV4-3	TRBJ1-2	.
TGTGCCAGCAGTTACTCGACTGGGGTAGGGAGCTATGGCTACACCTTC	CASSYSTGVGSYGYTF	.	TRBV6-5	TRBJ1-2	hyperexpanded
TGTGCCTGGAGCGCCCGACAGGGGTCGGGCGGCAATCAGCCCCAGCATTTT	CAWSARQGSGGNQPQHF	TRBD1	TRBV30	TRBJ1-5	few
TGTGCCAGCACCCCCGATAGCGGGGGCACAGATACGCAGTATTTT	CASTPDSGGTDTQYF	TRBD2	TRBV11-3	TRBJ2-3	hyperexpanded
TGTGCCAGCAGCCCCTACAGTCGGCAGGGGGATGGCTACACCTTC	CASSPYSRQGDGYTF	TRBD1	TRBV13	TRBJ1-2	.
TGTGCCATCAGTGGGGGCGGTAACTATGGCTACACCTTC	CAISGGGNYGYTF	.	TRBV10-3	TRBJ1-2	few
TGTGCCATCAGTGAGTCGGGGGCGGGGGTCCACTACACCTTC	CAISESGAGVHYTF	.	TRBV10-3	TRBJ1-2	.
TGTGCCAGCAGCGCAACAAGTTGGGGCTACACCTTC	CASSATSWGYTF	.	TRBV9	TRBJ1-2	few
TGTGCCAGCAGGATGCAGGGGGCGGTTGGCTACACCTTC	CASRMQGAVGYTF	TRBD1	TRBV6-1	TRBJ1-2	few
TGTGCCACCAGCAGAGATTTGACGAACACTGAAGCTTTCTTT	CATSRDLTNTEAFF	.	TRBV15	TRBJ1-1	few
TGTGCCTGGAGGTCTTTTGGGAGGGGCCGCTATGGCTACACCTTC	CAWRSFGRGRYGYTF	.	TRBV30	TRBJ1-2	.
TGTGCCAGCAGTTTAAAGGGCGCCAACACTGAAGCTTTCTTT	CASSLKGANTEAFF	.	TRBV12-3/TRBV12-4	TRBJ1-1	.
TGCAGTGCTAGAAAGTTTACAGAGACCCAGTACTTC	CSARKFTETQYF	.	TRBV20-1	TRBJ2-5	.
TGCGCCAGCAGCCAGCAGGTCGATAATTCACCCCTCCACTTT	CASSQQVDNSPLHF	.	TRBV10-1	TRBJ1-6	few
TGTGCCAGCAGCCCCACCTATCCCCAAGAGACCCAGTACTTC	CASSPTYPQETQYF	.	TRBV11-1	TRBJ2-5	.
TGTGCCAGCAGTTACTCGAATACCAGACTGAACACTGAAGCTTTCTTT	CASSYSNTRLNTEAFF	.	TRBV6-2/TRBV6-3	TRBJ1-1	.
TGCAGTACCTCGGGCACAGATACGCAGTATTTT	CSTSGTDTQYF	.	TRBV20-1	TRBJ2-3	.
TGTGCCAGCAGCTCACACACAGGCTATGGCTACACCTTC	CASSSHTGYGYTF	.	TRBV11-1	TRBJ1-2	few
TGTGCCTGGAGTGTACAGGACAATCAGCCCCAGCATTTT	CAWSVQDNQPQHF	.	TRBV30	TRBJ1-5	.
TGTGCCAGCAGCCCAGGACAGGGAGGCTACACCTTC	CASSPGQGGYTF	TRBD1	TRBV7-8	TRBJ1-2	.
TGTGCCAGCAGCCATCGGACTAGCGGGACCTACGAGCAGTACTTC	CASSHRTSGTYEQYF	TRBD2	TRBV14	TRBJ2-7	.
TGTGCCAGCAGTCCAACAGGGGGCGACGGCTATGGCTACACCTTC	CASSPTGGDGYGYTF	TRBD1	TRBV12-3/TRBV12-4	TRBJ1-2	.
TGCGCCAGCAGCCATCCGGGACTAGCGGGAGGAATGGGAGATACGCAGTATTTT	CASSHPGLAGGMGDTQYF	TRBD2	TRBV4-3	TRBJ2-3	.
TGTGCCAGCAGTTACTCGTCCGGGGGTACTGAAGCTTTCTTT	CASSYSSGGTEAFF	.	TRBV6-2/TRBV6-3	TRBJ1-1	hyperexpanded